This TCR beta chain was sequenced during a study of T cells in Graves' hyperthyroidism and ophthalmopathy. Study as a whole: Pretreatment peripheral blood was obtained at initial diagnosis.

The source material, RNA transcripts, was used to amplify TCR beta CDR3 regions. In the first-round RT-PCR of the TCR CDR3, the HTBI primer set was used. TCRdb reprocessed the multiplex PCR reads with MiXCR, giving one entry per CDR3 protein. The profile shows hundreds of thousands of distinct CDR3 sequences, over 15% of them singletons. Points from the study as a whole: Expanded thyroid clonotypes (above 0.001) were mostly also found in blood. A median roughly 6.6 months before onset, the model predicted ophthalmopathy.

A note on this clonotype: The antigen remains unidentified.

The receptor's source is a woman aged 18-30 years with Graves' hyperthyroidism. The sample consisted of blood.

CDR3 sequence (DNA): TGTGCCAGCAGCCCCCGACTAGCGGGGGGTCCCGGGGAGCTGTTTTTT. This gives the protein CASSPRLAGGPGELFF. V usage is TRBV7-2 and J usage is TRBJ2-2, with TRBD2 matching over 13 bases. Germline assignment: CDR1 SGHTA and CDR2 FQGNSA. The CDR3 is made up of 16 amino acids. The J segment lost 6 bases and the V segment lost 5 bases, leaving 6 bases of the junction unmatched.